This T cell receptor beta chain was found in a study of post-analysis software for immune sequencing data. Study-wide points: The study found TRBV5-6, TRBV5-1 and TRBV20-1 among a few TRBV segments more frequent in patients than controls.

V gave up 5 bases and J gave up 0 bases, with 3 bases separating them. The CDR3 extends over 12 amino acids. Germline V lookup: CDR1 SGHTS, CDR2 YDEGEE. In regard to this clonotype: Antigen specificity is unknown.

Each TCR beta cDNA library carried unique molecular identifiers. cDNA molecules numbering around 500,000 came from around 0.96 to 9.9 million T cells. TCRdb reanalysed the PCR reads using MiXCR and keeps one entry per CDR3 protein. The table has roughly 600,000 distinct CDR3 sequences, about 44% seen once. The TCR comes from a girl aged 10 to 17 with multiple sclerosis. What was sequenced was blood. The chain links TRBV5-8 to TRBJ1-5; the D is unclear. The CDR3 region has the DNA TGTGCCAGCAGACGTAGCAATCAGCCCCAGCATTTT. Protein product: CASRRSNQPQHF.